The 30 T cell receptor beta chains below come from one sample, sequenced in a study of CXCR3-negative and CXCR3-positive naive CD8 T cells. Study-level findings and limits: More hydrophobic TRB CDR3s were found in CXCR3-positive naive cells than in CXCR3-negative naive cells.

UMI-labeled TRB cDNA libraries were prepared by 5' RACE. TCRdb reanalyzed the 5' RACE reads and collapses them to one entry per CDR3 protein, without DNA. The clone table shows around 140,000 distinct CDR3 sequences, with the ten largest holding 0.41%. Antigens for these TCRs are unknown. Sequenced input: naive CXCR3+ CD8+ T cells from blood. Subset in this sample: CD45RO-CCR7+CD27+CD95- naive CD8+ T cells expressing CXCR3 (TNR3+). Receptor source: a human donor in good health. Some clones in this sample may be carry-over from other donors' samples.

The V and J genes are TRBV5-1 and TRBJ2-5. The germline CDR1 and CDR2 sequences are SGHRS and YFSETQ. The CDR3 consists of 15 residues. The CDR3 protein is CASSLVPGSQETQYF.

The CDR3 spells CASSFSDSPSYEQYF. The rearrangement uses TRBV28 and TRBJ2-7; there is no DNA to check the TCRdb D call of TRBD1. CDR1 MDHEN and CDR2 SYDVKM come from the germline V gene. The CDR3 is made up of 15 amino acids.

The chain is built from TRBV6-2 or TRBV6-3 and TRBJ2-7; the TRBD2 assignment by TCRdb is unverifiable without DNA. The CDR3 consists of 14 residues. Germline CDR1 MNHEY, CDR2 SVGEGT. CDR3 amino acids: CASLTPGLHAEQYF.

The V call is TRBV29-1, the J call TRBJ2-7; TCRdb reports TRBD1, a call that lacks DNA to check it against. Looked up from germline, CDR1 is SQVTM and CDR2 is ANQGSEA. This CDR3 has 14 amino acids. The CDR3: CSVLAGTGRVEQYF.

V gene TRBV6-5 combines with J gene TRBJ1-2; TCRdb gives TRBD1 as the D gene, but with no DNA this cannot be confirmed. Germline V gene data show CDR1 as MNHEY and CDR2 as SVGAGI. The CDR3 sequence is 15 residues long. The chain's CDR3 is CASSYSMAGSYGYTF.

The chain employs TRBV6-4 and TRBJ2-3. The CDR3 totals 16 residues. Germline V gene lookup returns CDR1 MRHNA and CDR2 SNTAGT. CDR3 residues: CASSEGRITPQDTQYF.

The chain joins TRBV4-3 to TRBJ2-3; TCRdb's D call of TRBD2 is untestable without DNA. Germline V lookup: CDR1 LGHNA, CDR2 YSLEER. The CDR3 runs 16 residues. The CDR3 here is CASSQDPSGSQDTQYF.

The CDR3 here is CASSPPSLAARQETQYF. This sequence joins TRBV18 and TRBJ2-5; without DNA, the TCRdb call of TRBD2 cannot be checked. The CDR3 sequence is 17 residues long. Germline-derived CDR1 and CDR2 are KGHSH and LQKENI.

CDR3: CSARRDSVRGTEAFF. V is TRBV20-1 and J is TRBJ1-1. The CDR3 has 15 amino acids. Germline lookup yields CDR1 DFQATT and CDR2 SNEGSKA (reference sequence).

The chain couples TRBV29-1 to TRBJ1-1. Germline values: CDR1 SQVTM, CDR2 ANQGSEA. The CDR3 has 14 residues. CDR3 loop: CSVEDDGRETEAFF.

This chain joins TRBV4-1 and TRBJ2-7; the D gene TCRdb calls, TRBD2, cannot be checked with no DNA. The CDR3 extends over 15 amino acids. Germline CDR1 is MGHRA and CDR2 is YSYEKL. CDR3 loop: CASDVGGTGSCEQYF.

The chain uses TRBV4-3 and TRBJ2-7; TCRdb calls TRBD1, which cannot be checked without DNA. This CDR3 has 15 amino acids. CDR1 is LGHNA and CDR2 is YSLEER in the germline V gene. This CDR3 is CASSQAWTDSYEQYF.

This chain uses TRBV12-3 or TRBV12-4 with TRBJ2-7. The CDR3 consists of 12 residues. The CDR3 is CASSLNRYEQYF.

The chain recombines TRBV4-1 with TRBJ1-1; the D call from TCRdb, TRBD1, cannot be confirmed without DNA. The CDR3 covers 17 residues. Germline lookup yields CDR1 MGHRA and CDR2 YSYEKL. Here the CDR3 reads CASSQGPSSGWNTEAFF.

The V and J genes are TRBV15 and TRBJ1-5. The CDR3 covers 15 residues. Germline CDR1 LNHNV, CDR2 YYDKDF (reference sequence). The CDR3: CATSRAPGINQPQHF.

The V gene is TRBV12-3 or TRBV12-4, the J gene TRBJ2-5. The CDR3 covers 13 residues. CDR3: CASSLSNRETQYF.

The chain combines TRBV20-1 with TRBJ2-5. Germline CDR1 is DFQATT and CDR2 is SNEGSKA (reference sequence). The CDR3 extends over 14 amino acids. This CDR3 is CSARDPHLGETQYF.

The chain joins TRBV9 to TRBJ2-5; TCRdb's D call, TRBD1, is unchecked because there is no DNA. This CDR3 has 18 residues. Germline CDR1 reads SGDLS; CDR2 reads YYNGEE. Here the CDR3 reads CASSVESALDRRQETQYF.

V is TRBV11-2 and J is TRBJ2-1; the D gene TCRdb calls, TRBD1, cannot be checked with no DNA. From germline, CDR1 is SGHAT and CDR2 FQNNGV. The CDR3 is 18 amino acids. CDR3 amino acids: CASSSPEKPGLGHNEQFF.

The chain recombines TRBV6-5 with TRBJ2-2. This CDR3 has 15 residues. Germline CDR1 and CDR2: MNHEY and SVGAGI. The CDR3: CASSYSTENTGELFF.

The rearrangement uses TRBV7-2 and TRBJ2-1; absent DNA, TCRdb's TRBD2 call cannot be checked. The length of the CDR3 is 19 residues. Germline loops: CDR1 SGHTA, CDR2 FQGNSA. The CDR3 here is CASSQAGGPAGEHYNEQFF.

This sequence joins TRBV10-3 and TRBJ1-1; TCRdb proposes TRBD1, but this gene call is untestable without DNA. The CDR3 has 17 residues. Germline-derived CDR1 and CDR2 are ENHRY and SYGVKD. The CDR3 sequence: CAISESLGGSMNTEAFF.

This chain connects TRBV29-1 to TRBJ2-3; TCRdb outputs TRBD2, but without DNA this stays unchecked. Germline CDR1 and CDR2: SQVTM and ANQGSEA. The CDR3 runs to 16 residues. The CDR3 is CSVVSTSEKVPDTQYF.

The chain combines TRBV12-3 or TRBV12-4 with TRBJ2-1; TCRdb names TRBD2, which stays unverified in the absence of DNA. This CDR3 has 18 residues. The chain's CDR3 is CASSLAPGSSGRSDEQFF.

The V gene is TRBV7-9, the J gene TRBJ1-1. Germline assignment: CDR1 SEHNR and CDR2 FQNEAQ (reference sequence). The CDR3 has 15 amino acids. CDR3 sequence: CASSLLSGINTEAFF. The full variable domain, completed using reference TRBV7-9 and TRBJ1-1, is DTGVSQNPRHKITKRGQNVTFRCDPISEHNRLYWYRQTLGQGPEFLTYFQNEAQLEKSRLLSDRFSAERPKGSFSTLEIQRTEQGDSAMYLCASSLLSGINTEAFFGQGTRLTVV.

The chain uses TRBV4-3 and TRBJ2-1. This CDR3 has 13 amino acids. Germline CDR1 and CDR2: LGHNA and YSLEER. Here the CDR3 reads CASSQGQDNEQLF.

The CDR3 loop reads CATATANEQFF. V usage is TRBV24-1 and J usage is TRBJ2-1; no DNA is available, so the TRBD1 call from TCRdb remains unchecked. The germline V gene encodes CDR1 KGHDR and CDR2 SFDVKD. The CDR3 is 11 amino acids.

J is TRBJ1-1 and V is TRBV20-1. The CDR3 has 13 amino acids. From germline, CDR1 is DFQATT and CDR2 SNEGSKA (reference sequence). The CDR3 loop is CSARVGMNTEAFF.

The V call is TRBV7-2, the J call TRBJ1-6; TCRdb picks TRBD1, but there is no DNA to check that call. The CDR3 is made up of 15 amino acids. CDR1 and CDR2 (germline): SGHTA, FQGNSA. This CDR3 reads CASITQGSLNSPLHF.

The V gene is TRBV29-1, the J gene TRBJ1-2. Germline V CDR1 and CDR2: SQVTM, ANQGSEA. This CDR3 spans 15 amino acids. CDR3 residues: CSVEDERGNNYGYTF.